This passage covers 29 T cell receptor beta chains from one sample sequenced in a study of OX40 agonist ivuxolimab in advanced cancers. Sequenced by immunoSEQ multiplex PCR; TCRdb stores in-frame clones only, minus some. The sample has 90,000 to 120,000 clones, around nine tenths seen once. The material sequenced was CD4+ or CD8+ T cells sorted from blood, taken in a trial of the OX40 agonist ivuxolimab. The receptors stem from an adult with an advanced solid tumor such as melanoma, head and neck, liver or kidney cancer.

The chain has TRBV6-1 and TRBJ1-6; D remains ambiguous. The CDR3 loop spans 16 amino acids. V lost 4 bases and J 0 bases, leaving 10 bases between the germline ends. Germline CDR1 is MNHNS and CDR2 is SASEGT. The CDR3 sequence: CASSGGGRSYNSPLHF. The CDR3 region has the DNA TGTGCCAGCAGTGGAGGTGGTCGCTCCTATAATTCACCCCTCCACTTT.

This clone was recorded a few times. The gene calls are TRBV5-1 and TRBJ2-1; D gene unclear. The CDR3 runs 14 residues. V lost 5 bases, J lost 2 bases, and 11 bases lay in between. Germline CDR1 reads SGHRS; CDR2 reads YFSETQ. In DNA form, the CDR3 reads TGCGCCAGCAGGAAGGATCTGGCCTACAATGAGCAGTTCTTC. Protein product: CASRKDLAYNEQFF.

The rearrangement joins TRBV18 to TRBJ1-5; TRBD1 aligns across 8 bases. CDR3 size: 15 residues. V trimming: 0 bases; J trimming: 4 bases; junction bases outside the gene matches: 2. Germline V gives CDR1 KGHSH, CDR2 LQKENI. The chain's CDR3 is CASSPPGQANQPQHF. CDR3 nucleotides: TGTGCCAGCTCACCACCGGGACAGGCGAATCAGCCCCAGCATTTT.

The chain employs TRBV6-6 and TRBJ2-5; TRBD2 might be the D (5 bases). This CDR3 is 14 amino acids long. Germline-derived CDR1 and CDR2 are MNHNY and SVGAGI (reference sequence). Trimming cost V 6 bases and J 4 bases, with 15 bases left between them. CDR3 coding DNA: TGTGCCAGCAGACCGGTGGAGGTTTTAGAGACCCAGTACTTC. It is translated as CASRPVEVLETQYF.

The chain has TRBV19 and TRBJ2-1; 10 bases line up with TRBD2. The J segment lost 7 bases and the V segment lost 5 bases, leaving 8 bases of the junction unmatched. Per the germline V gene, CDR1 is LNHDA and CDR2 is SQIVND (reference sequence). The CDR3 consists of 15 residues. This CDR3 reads CASSQASGGRNEQFF. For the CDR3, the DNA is TGTGCCAGTAGTCAAGCTAGCGGGGGCCGAAATGAGCAGTTCTTC.

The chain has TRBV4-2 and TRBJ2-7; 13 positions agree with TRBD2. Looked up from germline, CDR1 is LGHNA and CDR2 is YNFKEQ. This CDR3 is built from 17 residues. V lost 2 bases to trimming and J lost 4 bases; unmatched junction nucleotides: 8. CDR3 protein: CASSQRTSGSSMYEQYF. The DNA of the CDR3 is TGTGCCAGCAGCCAAAGGACTAGCGGGAGCTCTATGTACGAGCAGTACTTC.

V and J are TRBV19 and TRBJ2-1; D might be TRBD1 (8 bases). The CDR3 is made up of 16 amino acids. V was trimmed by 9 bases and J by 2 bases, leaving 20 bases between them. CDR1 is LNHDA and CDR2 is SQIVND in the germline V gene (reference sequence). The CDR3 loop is CASGGRQGRTYNEQFF. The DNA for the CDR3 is TGTGCCAGCGGCGGGAGACAGGGGCGAACCTACAATGAGCAGTTCTTC.

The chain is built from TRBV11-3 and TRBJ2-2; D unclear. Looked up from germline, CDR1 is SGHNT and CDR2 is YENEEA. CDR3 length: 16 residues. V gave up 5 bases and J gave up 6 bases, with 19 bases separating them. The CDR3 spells CASSQDPTGRAGELFF. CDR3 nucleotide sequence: TGTGCCAGCAGCCAGGACCCTACCGGACGCGCCGGGGAGCTGTTTTTT.

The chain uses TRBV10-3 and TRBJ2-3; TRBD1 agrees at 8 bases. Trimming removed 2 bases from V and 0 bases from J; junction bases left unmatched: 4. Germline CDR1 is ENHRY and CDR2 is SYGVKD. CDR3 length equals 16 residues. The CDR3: CAISEGQGLSTDTQYF. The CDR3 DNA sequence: TGTGCCATCAGTGAGGGACAGGGTTTAAGCACAGATACGCAGTATTTT.

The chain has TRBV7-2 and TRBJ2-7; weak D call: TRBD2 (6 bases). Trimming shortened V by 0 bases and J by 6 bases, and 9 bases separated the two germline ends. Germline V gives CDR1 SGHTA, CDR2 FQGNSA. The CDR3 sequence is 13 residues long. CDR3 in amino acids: CASSLALALEQYF. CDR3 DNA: TGTGCCAGCAGCTTAGCACTAGCTCTCGAGCAGTACTTC.

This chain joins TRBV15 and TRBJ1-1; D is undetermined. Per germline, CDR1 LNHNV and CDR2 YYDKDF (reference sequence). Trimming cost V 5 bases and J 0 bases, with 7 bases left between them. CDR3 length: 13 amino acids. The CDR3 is CATSSALNTEAFF. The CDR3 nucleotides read TGTGCCACCAGCTCAGCTCTGAACACTGAAGCTTTCTTT.

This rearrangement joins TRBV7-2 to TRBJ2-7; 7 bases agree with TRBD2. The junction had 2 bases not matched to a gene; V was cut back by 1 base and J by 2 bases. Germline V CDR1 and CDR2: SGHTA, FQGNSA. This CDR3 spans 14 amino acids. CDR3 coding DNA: TGTGCCAGCAGCTTAGGGCTAGCGGCCTACGAGCAGTACTTC. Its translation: CASSLGLAAYEQYF.

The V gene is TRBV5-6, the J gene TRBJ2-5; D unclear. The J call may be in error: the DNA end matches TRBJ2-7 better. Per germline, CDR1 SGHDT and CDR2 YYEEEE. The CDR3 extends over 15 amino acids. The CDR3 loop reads CASRRDGPRRYEQYF. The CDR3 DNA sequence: TGTGCCAGCAGACGAGACGGACCAAGGCGGTACGAGCAGTACTTC.

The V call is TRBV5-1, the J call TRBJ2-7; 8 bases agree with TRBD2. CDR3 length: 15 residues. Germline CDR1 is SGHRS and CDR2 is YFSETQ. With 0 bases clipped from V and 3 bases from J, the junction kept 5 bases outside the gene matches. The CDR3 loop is CASSLDSGTSYEQYF. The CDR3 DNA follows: TGCGCCAGCAGCTTGGATTCCGGGACTAGCTACGAGCAGTACTTC.

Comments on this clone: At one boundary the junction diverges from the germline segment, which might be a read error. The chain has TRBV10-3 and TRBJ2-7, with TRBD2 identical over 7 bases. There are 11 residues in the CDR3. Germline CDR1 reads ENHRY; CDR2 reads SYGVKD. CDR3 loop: CAISESGLSSF. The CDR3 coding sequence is TGTGCCATCAGTGAGTCGGGACTATCGAGCTTC.

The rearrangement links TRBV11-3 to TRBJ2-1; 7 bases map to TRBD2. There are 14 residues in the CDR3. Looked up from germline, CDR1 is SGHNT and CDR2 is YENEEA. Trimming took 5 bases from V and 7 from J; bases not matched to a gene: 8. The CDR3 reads CASSPGGSRNEQFF. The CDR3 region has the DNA TGTGCCAGCAGCCCGGGCGGGAGTAGAAATGAGCAGTTCTTC.

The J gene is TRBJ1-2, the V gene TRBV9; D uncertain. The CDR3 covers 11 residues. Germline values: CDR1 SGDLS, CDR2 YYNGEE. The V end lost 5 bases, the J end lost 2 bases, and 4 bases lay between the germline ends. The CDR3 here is CASRANYGYTF. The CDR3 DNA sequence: TGTGCCAGCAGGGCAAACTATGGCTACACCTTC.

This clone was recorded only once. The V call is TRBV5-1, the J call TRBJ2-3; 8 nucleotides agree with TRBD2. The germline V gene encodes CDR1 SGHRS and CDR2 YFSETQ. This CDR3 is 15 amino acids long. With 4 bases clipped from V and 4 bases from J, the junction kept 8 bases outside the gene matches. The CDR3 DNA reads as TGCGCCAGCAGCCCCCCCGGGACTAGTGCAGATACGCAGTATTTT. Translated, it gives CASSPPGTSADTQYF.

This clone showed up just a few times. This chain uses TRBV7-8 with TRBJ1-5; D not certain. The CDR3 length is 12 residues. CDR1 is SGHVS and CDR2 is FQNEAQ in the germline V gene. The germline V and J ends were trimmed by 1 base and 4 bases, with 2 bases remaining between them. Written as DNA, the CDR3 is TGTGCCAGCAGCTTAGGGAATCAGCCCCAGCATTTT. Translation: CASSLGNQPQHF.

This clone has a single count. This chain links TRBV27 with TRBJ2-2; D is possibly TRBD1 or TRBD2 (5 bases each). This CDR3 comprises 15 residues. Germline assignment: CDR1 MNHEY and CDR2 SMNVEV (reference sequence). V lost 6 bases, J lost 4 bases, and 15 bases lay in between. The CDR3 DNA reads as TGTGCCAGCAGACTAATAGGGACGGCCACCGGGGAGCTGTTTTTT. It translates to CASRLIGTATGELFF.

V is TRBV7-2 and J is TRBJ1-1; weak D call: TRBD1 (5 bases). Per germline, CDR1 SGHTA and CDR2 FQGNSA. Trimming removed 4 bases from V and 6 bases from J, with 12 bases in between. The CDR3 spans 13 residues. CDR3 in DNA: TGTGCCAGCAGCTCTCAGGGAGCCGCTGAAGCTTTCTTT. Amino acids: CASSSQGAAEAFF.

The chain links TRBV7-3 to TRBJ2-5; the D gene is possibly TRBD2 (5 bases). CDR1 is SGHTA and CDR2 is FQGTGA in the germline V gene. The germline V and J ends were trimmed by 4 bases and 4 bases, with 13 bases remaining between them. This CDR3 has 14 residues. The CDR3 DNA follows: TGTGCCAGCAGCTACTTACCCGGGGTAGAGACCCAGTACTTC. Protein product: CASSYLPGVETQYF.

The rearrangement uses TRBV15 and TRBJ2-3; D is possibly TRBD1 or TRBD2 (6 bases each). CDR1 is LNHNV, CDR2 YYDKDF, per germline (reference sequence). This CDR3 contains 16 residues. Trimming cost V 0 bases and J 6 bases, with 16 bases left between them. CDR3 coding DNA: TGTGCCACCAGCAGAGACCAGACCCGGGGGCTGGATACGCAGTATTTT. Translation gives CATSRDQTRGLDTQYF.

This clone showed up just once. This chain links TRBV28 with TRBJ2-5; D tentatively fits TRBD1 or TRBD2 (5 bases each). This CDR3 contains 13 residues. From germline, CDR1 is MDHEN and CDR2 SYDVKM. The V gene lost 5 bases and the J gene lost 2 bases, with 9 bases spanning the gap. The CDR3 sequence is CASSGGHQETQYF. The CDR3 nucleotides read TGTGCCAGCAGTGGAGGACATCAAGAGACCCAGTACTTC.

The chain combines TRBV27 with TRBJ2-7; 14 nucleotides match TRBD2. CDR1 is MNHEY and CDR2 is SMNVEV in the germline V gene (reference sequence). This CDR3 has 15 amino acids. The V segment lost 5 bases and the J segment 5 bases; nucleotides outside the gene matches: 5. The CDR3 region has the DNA TGTGCCAGCAGTATCGGACTAGCGGGAGGCCACGAGCAGTACTTC. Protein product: CASSIGLAGGHEQYF.

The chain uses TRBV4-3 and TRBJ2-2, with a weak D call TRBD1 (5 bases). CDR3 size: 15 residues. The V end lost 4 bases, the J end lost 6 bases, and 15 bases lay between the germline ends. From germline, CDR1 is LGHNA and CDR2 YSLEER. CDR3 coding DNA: TGCGCCAGCAGCCGGGGCGCATACAGCGCCGGGGAGCTGTTTTTT. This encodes CASSRGAYSAGELFF.

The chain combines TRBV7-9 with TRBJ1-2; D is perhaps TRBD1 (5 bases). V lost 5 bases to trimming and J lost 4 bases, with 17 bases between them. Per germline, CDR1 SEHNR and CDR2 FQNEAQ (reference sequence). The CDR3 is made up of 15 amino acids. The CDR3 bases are TGTGCCAGCAGCCCCGGTGGGACGGCGTTCTATGGCTACACCTTC. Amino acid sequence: CASSPGGTAFYGYTF.

The CDR3, as DNA: TGTGCCACCAGCAGAGTGGGGGCAGGAGATACGCAGTATTTT. It translates to CATSRVGAGDTQYF. The rearrangement links TRBV15 to TRBJ2-3, with a weak D call TRBD1 (6 bases). V gave up 1 base and J gave up 5 bases, with 10 bases separating them. The V gene's germline CDR1 is LNHNV and CDR2 YYDKDF (reference sequence). This CDR3 spans 14 amino acids.

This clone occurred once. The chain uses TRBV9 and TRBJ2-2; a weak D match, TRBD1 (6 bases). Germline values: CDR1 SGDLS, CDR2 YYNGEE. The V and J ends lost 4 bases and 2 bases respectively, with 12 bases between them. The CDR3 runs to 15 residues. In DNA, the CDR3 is TGTGCCAGCAGCCCCGGGACACAAAACACCGGGGAGCTGTTTTTT. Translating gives CASSPGTQNTGELFF. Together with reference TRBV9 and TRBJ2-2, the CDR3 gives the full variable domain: DSGVTQTPKHLITATGQRVTLRCSPRSGDLSVYWYQQSLDQGLQFLIQYYNGEERAKGNILERFSAQQFPDLHSELNLSSLELGDSALYFCASSPGTQNTGELFFGEGSRLTVL.